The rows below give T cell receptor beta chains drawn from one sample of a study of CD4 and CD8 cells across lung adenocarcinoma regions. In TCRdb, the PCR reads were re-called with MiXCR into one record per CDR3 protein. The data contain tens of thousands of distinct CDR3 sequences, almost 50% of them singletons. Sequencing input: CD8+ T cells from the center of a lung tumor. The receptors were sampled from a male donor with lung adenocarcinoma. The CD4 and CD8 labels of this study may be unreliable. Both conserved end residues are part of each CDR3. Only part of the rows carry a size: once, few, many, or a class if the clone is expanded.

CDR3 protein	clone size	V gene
CASRGAGGGDRDTQYF	-	TRBV6-1
CASARTDRYEQYF	many	TRBV6-1
CASSEAQGLATQYF	-	TRBV6-1
CASRQGIGSTEAFF	-	TRBV2
CASSQGLAGLYQETQYF	-	TRBV7-2
CASSEPPGSGSPSYNEQFF	many	TRBV10-2
CASSPDGSSNYGYTF	-	TRBV3-1
CASSLLGGLGATDTQYF	-	TRBV27
CASSSTDPTDTQYF	many	TRBV7-6
CASSWDFPYEQFF	-	TRBV7-2
CATSLVADTQYF	-	TRBV3-1
CASSGGGPGYNEQFF	-	TRBV6-4
CAGSGGPVSDTQYF	-	TRBV10-2
CSASDGVYGYTF	-	TRBV20-1
CASSLSTQTPHSEQFF	many	TRBV12-3/TRBV12-4
CAITAGVDNEQFF	many	TRBV10-3